The clone carrying this T cell receptor (beta chain) occurred a few times. The CDR3 has 12 residues. Trimming removed 4 bases at V and 7 bases at J, with 10 bases between. The germline gives CDR1 SQVTM, CDR2 ANQGSEA. Reverse transcribing all isolated RNA meant expressed TCRB transcripts were sequenced. About 3.5 million reads, on average, came from each naive, central memory and regulatory T cell sample. The table came from immunoSEQ multiplex PCR; TCRdb's copy has only in-frame clones and leaves some out. The table shows roughly 450,000 clones, with approximately 10% occurring only once. Donors underwent one heparinised blood draw, around 120 mL on average. Markers CD45RO/CCR7/CD25/CD127/CD95/CD27 served to sort CD4+ naive, central memory, regulatory and stem cell-like memory cells. The data are from a study of beta chain features in type 1 diabetes.

Sequences were obtained from naive CD4+ T cells from blood. The chain couples TRBV29-1 to TRBJ1-4, with D possibly being TRBD1 (5 bases). The TCR originated in a woman aged 18-35 years in good health. CDR3: CSVGDGGEKLFF. The CDR3 DNA sequence: TGCAGCGTTGGGGACGGCGGTGAAAAACTGTTTTTT.